Described below is a single TCR beta chain sequence and its context. The sample is drawn from a study of blood T cell repertoires in COVID-19. Study-wide background: The United States, Italy and Spain were the sources of the acute and convalescent COVID-19 samples. Sources were T cells, B-cell-depleted T cells, or PBMCs; the material itself was cDNA or gDNA.

The CDR3 has 16 residues. Germline values: CDR1 MDHEN, CDR2 SYDVKM. V lost 5 bases to trimming and J lost 2 bases; unmatched junction nucleotides: 9. The protocol was immunoSEQ multiplex PCR, while the TCRdb copy is restricted to in-frame clones and leaves out a portion. The sample consists of 300,000 to 400,000 clones, 70% to 90% of them appearing once. Participant age was roughly 18 to 100 years, and participants resided in roughly 25 US areas. The V gene is TRBV28, the J gene TRBJ2-1; 7 positions agree with TRBD2. The receptor was derived from a woman between 25 and 40 years old with acute COVID-19. The sequenced material came from PBMCs or T cells enriched from blood (not recorded which). The CDR3 here is CASSPWGGETYNEQFF. CDR3 DNA: TGTGCCAGCAGTCCCTGGGGGGGGGAGACCTACAATGAGCAGTTCTTC.